The clone carrying this TCR beta chain was observed a handful of times. This sample is drawn from a study of blood T cell repertoires in COVID-19. Study information: Italy, Spain and the United States were the sources of the convalescent and acute COVID-19 samples. Sample material is recorded as cDNA or gDNA derived from T cells, B-cell-depleted T cells, or PBMCs.

Profiled with immunoSEQ multiplex PCR; TCRdb holds only in-frame clones, not every one. The sample has around 250,000 clones, around 90% seen once; the top ten hold about 1.5%. This CDR3 has 14 amino acids. The germline V gene encodes CDR1 LGHDT and CDR2 YNNKEL (reference sequence). V lost 3 bases to trimming and J lost 2 bases, with 8 bases between them. V usage is TRBV3-1 (or the pseudogene TRBV3-2) and J usage is TRBJ1-3; no reliable D call. The source material was PBMCs or T cells enriched from blood (not recorded which). The TCR originated in a woman aged 45-65 years who had recovered from COVID-19. CDR3 nucleotide sequence: TGTGCCAGCAGCCATCGGAGGGCTGGAAACACCATATATTTT. As protein: CASSHRRAGNTIYF.